This TCR beta chain was observed in a study of blood T cell repertoires in COVID-19. About the study: Specimens from acute and convalescent COVID-19 originated in the United States, Italy and Spain. Nucleic acid was either cDNA or gDNA, and it came from T cells, B-cell-depleted T cells, or PBMCs.

Original processing methods: Amplification from reference gene primers served as the basis for estimated nucleated cell counts. The data were produced by immunoSEQ multiplex PCR, yet TCRdb's version contains in-frame clones alone and is incomplete. That table furnishes V, J and clone size, whereas the DNA furnished D and trimming. The sample consists of around 69,000 clones, 65% to 90% of them appearing once. Germline V gives CDR1 LNHDA, CDR2 SQIVND (reference sequence). The V end was cut by 3 bases, the J end by 7 bases, with 18 bases between. The CDR3 has 15 residues. This chain uses TRBV19 with TRBJ1-1; D remains ambiguous. This receptor was identified in a man aged 45-65 years with acute or convalescent COVID-19. Material for sequencing was peripheral blood. Here the CDR3 DNA reads TGTGCCAGTAGTATTCAGGCAGGCAAACCTTTTGAAGCTTTCTTT. Amino acids: CASSIQAGKPFEAFF.